A single sample gave rise to the 24 T cell receptor beta chains below, sequenced in a study of shared clonotypes between healthy human individuals. The method was immunoSEQ multiplex PCR; TCRdb's version includes in-frame clones alone and lacks a portion of them. The sample includes about 1.1 million clones, 70% to 80% of them seen just once. Sequencing used memory CD4+ T cells from PBMCs. This sample's subset: CD45RA-negative fraction. The receptors stem from a man aged 18 to 30 in good health. Some clones in this sample may be carry-over from other donors' samples.

This clone showed up just once. The V and J genes are TRBV2 and TRBJ2-7; TRBD1 matches 10 bases. CDR1 SNHLY and CDR2 FYNNEI come from the germline V gene. V shed 8 bases and J 3 bases; nucleotides not matched to a gene: 10. The CDR3 runs 15 residues. As DNA, the CDR3 is TGTGCCAGCTCAGTGGGCGGGACAGGGGACTACGAGCAGTACTTC. Protein: CASSVGGTGDYEQYF.

The gene calls are TRBV5-1 and TRBJ2-3; D gene ambiguous. With 0 bases removed from V and 4 bases from J, the gap between germline ends came to 18 bases. The CDR3 consists of 17 residues. The germline V gene encodes CDR1 SGHRS and CDR2 YFSETQ. CDR3 amino acids: CASSLGSAEIAADTQYF. The CDR3 DNA reads as TGCGCCAGCAGCTTGGGCTCTGCGGAGATAGCAGCAGATACGCAGTATTTT.

The gene calls are TRBV2 and TRBJ2-5, with 8 bases aligning to TRBD1. Germline CDR1 and CDR2: SNHLY and FYNNEI. The CDR3 runs 15 residues. The V segment lost 6 bases and the J segment 2 bases; nucleotides outside the gene matches: 8. The CDR3 is CASRRQGMEQETQYF. The DNA for the CDR3 is TGTGCCAGCAGACGACAGGGGATGGAGCAAGAGACCCAGTACTTC.

In regard to this clone: A far larger clone is one base from this, pointing to a likely read error. Other DNA sequences within the sample encode an identical CDR3. The DNA for the CDR3 is TGTGCCAGTAGTGAAAGGGGTAATGAAAAACTGTTTTTT. It encodes CASSERGNEKLFF. The chain is built from TRBV6-1 and TRBJ1-4; TRBD1 might be the D (5 bases). Germline values: CDR1 MNHNS, CDR2 SASEGT. The CDR3 extends over 13 amino acids.

A remark on this clone: The junction does not match germline at one end; this may be a read error. The V gene is TRBV7-2, the J gene TRBJ2-1; D possibly uses TRBD1 or TRBD2 (5 bases each). The CDR3 is 12 residues long. Germline lookup yields CDR1 SGHTA and CDR2 FQGNSA. The CDR3, as DNA: TGTGCCAGCAGCTTACGGGGCCATGGGTGGATCTTC. Its protein is CASSLRGHGWIF.

The chain uses TRBV18 and TRBJ1-2, with D maybe TRBD1 (6 bases). The V gene lost 5 bases and the J gene lost 1 base, with 17 bases spanning the gap. Germline CDR1 is KGHSH and CDR2 is LQKENI. This CDR3 is built from 16 residues. The DNA of the CDR3 is TGTGCCAGCTCATCCGACATGGGGGGGCGTAACTATGGCTACACCTTC. It is translated as CASSSDMGGRNYGYTF. The full variable domain, with the rest looked up from reference TRBV18 and TRBJ1-2, is NAGVMQNPRHLVRRRGQEARLRCSPMKGHSHVYWYRQLPEEGLKFMVYLQKENIIDESGMPKERFSAEFPKEGPSILRIQQVVRGDSAAYFCASSSDMGGRNYGYTFGSGTRLTVV.

There are a few counts of this clone. The V gene is TRBV19, the J gene TRBJ2-1; possible D gene TRBD2, 5 bases. V lost 3 bases, J lost 9 bases, and 9 bases lay in between. Germline V gives CDR1 LNHDA, CDR2 SQIVND (reference sequence). There are 12 residues in the CDR3. The CDR3 is CASSMPRGEQFF. Here the CDR3 DNA reads TGTGCCAGTAGTATGCCACGGGGTGAGCAGTTCTTC.

The rearrangement joins TRBV2 to TRBJ2-3; D is perhaps TRBD2 (5 bases). Germline V gene sequence: CDR1 SNHLY, CDR2 FYNNEI. This CDR3 spans 16 amino acids. Trimming stripped 4 bases from V and 4 bases from J, with 18 bases between. CDR3: CASSATGISRPDTQYF. CDR3 nucleotide sequence: TGTGCCAGCAGTGCAACCGGGATCAGCCGACCAGATACGCAGTATTTT. Looking up the rest from reference TRBV2 and TRBJ2-3 gives the full variable domain: EPEVTQTPSHQVTQMGQEVILRCVPISNHLYFYWYRQILGQKVEFLVSFYNNEISEKSEIFDDQFSVERPDGSNFTLKIRSTKLEDSAMYFCASSATGISRPDTQYFGPGTRLTVL.

V usage is TRBV10-3 and J usage is TRBJ2-3, with 10 nucleotides matching TRBD1. Germline CDR1 and CDR2: ENHRY and SYGVKD. The CDR3 extends over 15 amino acids. With V trimmed by 4 bases and J by 5 bases, 6 bases remained unmatched. CDR3: CAISGGQGLIDTQYF. The CDR3 DNA reads TGTGCCATCAGTGGGGGACAGGGGCTGATAGATACGCAGTATTTT.

This sequence joins TRBV7-9 and TRBJ2-7, with TRBD1 identical over 7 bases. There are 17 residues in the CDR3. V lost 4 bases and J lost 6; bases outside the gene matches: 18. The germline V gene has CDR1 SEHNR and CDR2 FQNEAQ (reference sequence). The DNA of the CDR3 is TGTGCCAGCAGCTCAAATAGGGGCGGCAGGGGGTTGGGCGAGCAGTACTTC. It translates to CASSSNRGGRGLGEQYF.

As regards this clone: Other DNA sequences within the sample encode an identical CDR3. The chain links TRBV30 to TRBJ1-1; weak D call: TRBD1 (5 bases). The V and J ends lost 1 base and 1 base respectively, with 7 bases between them. The length of the CDR3 is 13 residues. In germline, CDR1 is GTSNPN, CDR2 SVGIG (reference sequence). Here the CDR3 DNA reads TGTGCCTGGAGTGGACAGCCGAACACTGAAGCTTTCTTT. This encodes CAWSGQPNTEAFF.

The V and J genes are TRBV4-1 and TRBJ2-4; the D gene is possibly TRBD2 (6 bases). The CDR3 totals 15 residues. The germline V gene encodes CDR1 MGHRA and CDR2 YSYEKL. Trimming took 4 bases from V and 0 from J, leaving 10 bases between them. CDR3 in amino acids: CASSPTGVAKNIQYF. DNA of the CDR3: TGCGCCAGCAGCCCGACGGGGGTAGCCAAAAACATTCAGTACTTC.

This chain connects TRBV30 to TRBJ2-1; 10 bases map to TRBD2. The CDR3 contains 17 residues. The junction had 13 bases not matched to a gene; V was cut back by 3 bases and J by 5 bases. In germline, CDR1 is GTSNPN, CDR2 SVGIG (reference sequence). CDR3 amino acids: CAWRSMTGLASNNEQFF. The CDR3 nucleotides are TGTGCCTGGAGATCGATGACGGGACTAGCGTCTAACAATGAGCAGTTCTTC. The full variable domain, rest sourced from reference TRBV30 and TRBJ2-1, is SQTIHQWPATLVQPVGSPLSLECTVEGTSNPNLYWYRQAAGRGLQLLFYSVGIGQISSEVPQNLSASRPQDRQFILSSKKLLLSDSGFYLCAWRSMTGLASNNEQFFGPGTRLTVL.

Comments on this clone: This sample includes further DNA sequences coding for the same CDR3. The chain links TRBV5-1 to TRBJ2-1, with D perhaps TRBD2 (5 bases). The germline V and J ends were trimmed by 1 base and 2 bases, with 10 bases remaining between them. The CDR3 has 15 residues. Germline lookup yields CDR1 SGHRS and CDR2 YFSETQ. CDR3 in DNA: TGCGCCAGCAGCTTGAGTGGGAGTACCTACAATGAGCAGTTCTTC. It translates to CASSLSGSTYNEQFF.

The V call is TRBV7-6, the J call TRBJ2-5; 8 bases align to TRBD1. V shed 5 bases, J shed 6 bases, and the junction held 5 bases outside the gene matches. CDR1 and CDR2 from the germline V gene are SGHVS and FNYEAQ. This CDR3 region has 13 residues. The CDR3 nucleotides are TGTGCCAGCAGCCCCGGACAGGGACAGACCCAGTACTTC. Its translation is CASSPGQGQTQYF.

The CDR3 spells CASSLRGRNIQYF. The CDR3 DNA reads TGTGCCAGCAGTCTCCGGGGAAGAAACATTCAGTACTTC. V and J are TRBV28 and TRBJ2-4, with D maybe TRBD2 (5 bases). CDR3 length equals 13 residues. CDR1 is MDHEN, CDR2 SYDVKM, per germline. V lost 5 bases to trimming and J lost 6 bases, with 11 bases between them.

V is TRBV7-6 and J is TRBJ1-3; D possibly corresponds to TRBD1 (5 bases). Trimming shortened V by 5 bases and J by 0 bases, and 17 bases separated the two germline ends. The CDR3 is made up of 17 amino acids. In germline, CDR1 is SGHVS, CDR2 FNYEAQ. The CDR3 nucleotides are TGTGCCAGCAGCCTTAACGGGGGACTTCGCTCTGGAAACACCATATATTTT. Encoded protein: CASSLNGGLRSGNTIYF.

The sample holds a few counts of this clone. The chain uses TRBV14 and TRBJ1-3; D is unclear. V was shortened by 4 bases and J by 7 bases, with 17 bases between the two germline ends. This CDR3 region has 15 residues. CDR1 is SGHDN, CDR2 FVKESK, per germline. The CDR3 region has the DNA TGTGCCAGCAGCCCCTCGGGGTTTAGTTTCAACACCATATATTTT. Its translation is CASSPSGFSFNTIYF. Together with reference TRBV14 and TRBJ1-3, the CDR3 gives the full variable domain: EAGVTQFPSHSVIEKGQTVTLRCDPISGHDNLYWYRRVMGKEIKFLLHFVKESKQDESGMPNNRFLAERTGGTYSTLKVQPAELEDSGVYFCASSPSGFSFNTIYFGEGSWLTVV.

V usage is TRBV6-5 and J usage is TRBJ1-5; no firm D call. The V gene lost 6 bases and the J gene lost 2 bases, with 14 bases spanning the gap. This CDR3 spans 15 amino acids. Germline loops: CDR1 MNHEY, CDR2 SVGAGI. The CDR3 region is CASSPGFVGNQPQHF. In DNA form, the CDR3 reads TGTGCCAGCAGCCCGGGATTCGTAGGCAATCAGCCCCAGCATTTT.

This rearrangement joins TRBV7-2 to TRBJ2-1; D is possibly TRBD1 (6 bases). The CDR3 runs to 15 residues. V was pared by 5 bases and J by 9 bases, with 20 bases between. Germline CDR1 and CDR2: SGHTA and FQGNSA. CDR3 coding DNA: TGTGCCAGCAGCAACCTGCTGGGGGTAGGGGGTGAGCAGTTCTTC. This gives the protein CASSNLLGVGGEQFF.

V gene TRBV5-1 combines with J gene TRBJ2-1; a possible D gene is TRBD1 (10 bases). The germline gives CDR1 SGHRS, CDR2 YFSETQ. CDR3 length: 16 residues. V lost 0 bases and J lost 8, with 18 bases in between. CDR3 in DNA: TGCGCCAGCAGCTTGGTCGCTAGCGGGACAGGGGATGAGCAGTTCTTC. This sequence encodes CASSLVASGTGDEQFF. The full variable domain, with the rest looked up from reference TRBV5-1 and TRBJ2-1, is KAGVTQTPRYLIKTRGQQVTLSCSPISGHRSVSWYQQTPGQGLQFLFEYFSETQRNKGNFPGRFSGRQFSNSRSEMNVSTLELGDSALYLCASSLVASGTGDEQFFGPGTRLTVL.

This clone has only one observation. The chain joins TRBV4-2 to TRBJ1-2; the D is unclear. V was trimmed by 7 bases and J by 3 bases, leaving 12 bases between them. Per the germline V gene, CDR1 is LGHNA and CDR2 is YNFKEQ. The CDR3 is 13 amino acids. Written as DNA, the CDR3 is TGTGCCAGCAACCGAGACGGGGACTATGGCTACACCTTC. This gives the protein CASNRDGDYGYTF.

At least ten counts were recorded for this clone. V and J are TRBV6-1 and TRBJ1-5, with TRBD1 matching over 7 bases. This CDR3 has 14 residues. Unmatched junction bases numbered 2, after V lost 4 bases and J lost 2 bases. Germline CDR1 is MNHNS and CDR2 is SASEGT. The CDR3 protein is CASSVQGGNQPQHF. CDR3 nucleotides: TGTGCCAGCAGTGTCCAGGGGGGCAATCAGCCCCAGCATTTT.

The chain uses TRBV28 and TRBJ1-1, with D unresolved. CDR1 and CDR2 (germline): MDHEN, SYDVKM. The length of the CDR3 is 13 residues. The V end lost 5 bases, the J end lost 6 bases, and 13 bases lay between the germline ends. CDR3 sequence: CASSPERVPEAFF. The CDR3 coding sequence is TGTGCCAGCAGTCCCGAAAGGGTCCCTGAAGCTTTCTTT.